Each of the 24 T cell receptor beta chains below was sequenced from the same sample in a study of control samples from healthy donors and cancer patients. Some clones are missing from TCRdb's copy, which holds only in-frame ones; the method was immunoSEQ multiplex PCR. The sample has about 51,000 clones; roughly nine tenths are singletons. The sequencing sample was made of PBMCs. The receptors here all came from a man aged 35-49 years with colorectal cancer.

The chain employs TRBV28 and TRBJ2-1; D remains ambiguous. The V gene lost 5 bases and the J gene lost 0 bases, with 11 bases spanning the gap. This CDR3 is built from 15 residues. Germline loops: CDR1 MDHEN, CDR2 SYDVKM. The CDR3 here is CASSLLALSYNEQFF. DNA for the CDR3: TGTGCCAGCAGTCTTCTTGCGCTCTCCTACAATGAGCAGTTCTTC.

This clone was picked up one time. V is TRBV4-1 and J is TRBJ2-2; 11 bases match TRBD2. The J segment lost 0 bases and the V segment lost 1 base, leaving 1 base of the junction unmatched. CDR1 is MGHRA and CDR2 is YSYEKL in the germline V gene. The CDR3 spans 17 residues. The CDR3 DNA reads TGCGCCAGCAGCCAAGGACTAGCGGGGACGAACACCGGGGAGCTGTTTTTT. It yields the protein CASSQGLAGTNTGELFF.

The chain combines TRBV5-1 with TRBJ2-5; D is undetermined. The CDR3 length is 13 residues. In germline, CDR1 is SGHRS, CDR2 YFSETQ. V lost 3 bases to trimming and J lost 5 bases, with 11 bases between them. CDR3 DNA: TGCGCCAGCAGCTCGGGCCCCCATGAGACCCAGTACTTC. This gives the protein CASSSGPHETQYF.

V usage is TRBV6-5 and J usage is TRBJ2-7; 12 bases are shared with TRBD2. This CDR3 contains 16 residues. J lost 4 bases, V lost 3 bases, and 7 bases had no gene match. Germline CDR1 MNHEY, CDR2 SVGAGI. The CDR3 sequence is CASSYSKTSGSYEQYF. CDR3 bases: TGTGCCAGCAGTTATTCGAAGACTAGCGGGAGTTACGAGCAGTACTTC.

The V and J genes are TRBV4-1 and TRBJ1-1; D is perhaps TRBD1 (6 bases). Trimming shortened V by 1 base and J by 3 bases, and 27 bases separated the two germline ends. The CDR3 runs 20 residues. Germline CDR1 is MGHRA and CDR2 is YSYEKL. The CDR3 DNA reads TGCGCCAGCAGCCAAGGCTTAATCAGGGGCAGAAGTAATCGGGACACTGAAGCTTTCTTT. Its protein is CASSQGLIRGRSNRDTEAFF.

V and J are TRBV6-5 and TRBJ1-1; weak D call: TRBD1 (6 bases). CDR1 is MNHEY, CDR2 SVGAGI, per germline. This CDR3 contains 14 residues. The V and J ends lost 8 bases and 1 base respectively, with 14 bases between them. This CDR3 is CASQLTGQNTEAFF. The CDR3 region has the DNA TGTGCCAGCCAGCTTACAGGGCAGAACACTGAAGCTTTCTTT.

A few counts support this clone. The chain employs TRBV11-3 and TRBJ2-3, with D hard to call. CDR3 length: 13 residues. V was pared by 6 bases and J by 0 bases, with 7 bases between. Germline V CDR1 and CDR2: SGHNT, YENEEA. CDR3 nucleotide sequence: TGTGCCAGCAGACCCGGGAGCACAGATACGCAGTATTTT. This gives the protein CASRPGSTDTQYF.

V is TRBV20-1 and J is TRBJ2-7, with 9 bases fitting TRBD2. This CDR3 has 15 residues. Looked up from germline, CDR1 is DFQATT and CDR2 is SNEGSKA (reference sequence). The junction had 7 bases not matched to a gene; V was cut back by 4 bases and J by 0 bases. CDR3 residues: CSAIDRGRGSYEQYF. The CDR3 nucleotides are TGCAGTGCTATTGATCGCGGGAGGGGCTCCTACGAGCAGTACTTC.

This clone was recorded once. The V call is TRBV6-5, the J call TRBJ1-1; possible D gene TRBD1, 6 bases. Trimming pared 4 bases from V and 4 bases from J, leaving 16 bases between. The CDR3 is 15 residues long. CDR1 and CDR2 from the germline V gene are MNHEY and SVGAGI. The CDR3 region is CASSSLTGTVTEAFF. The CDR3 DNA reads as TGTGCCAGCAGTTCTTTAACAGGGACGGTCACTGAAGCTTTCTTT.

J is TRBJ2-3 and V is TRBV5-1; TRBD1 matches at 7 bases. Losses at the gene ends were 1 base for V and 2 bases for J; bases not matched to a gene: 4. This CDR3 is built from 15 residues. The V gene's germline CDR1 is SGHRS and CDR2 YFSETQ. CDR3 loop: CASSLPGTDTDTQYF. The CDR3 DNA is TGCGCCAGCAGCTTGCCCGGGACAGACACAGATACGCAGTATTTT.

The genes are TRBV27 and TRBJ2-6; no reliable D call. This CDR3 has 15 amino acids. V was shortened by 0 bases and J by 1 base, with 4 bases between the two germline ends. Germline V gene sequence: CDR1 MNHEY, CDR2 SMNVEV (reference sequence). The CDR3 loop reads CASSLSVSGANVLTF. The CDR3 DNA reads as TGTGCCAGCAGTTTATCTGTTTCTGGGGCCAACGTCCTGACTTTC.

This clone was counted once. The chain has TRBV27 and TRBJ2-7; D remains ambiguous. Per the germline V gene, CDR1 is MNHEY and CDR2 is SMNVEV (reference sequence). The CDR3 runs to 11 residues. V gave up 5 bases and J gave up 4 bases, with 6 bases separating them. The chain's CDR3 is CASSVLYEQYF. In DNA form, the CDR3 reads TGTGCCAGCAGTGTCCTTTACGAGCAGTACTTC.

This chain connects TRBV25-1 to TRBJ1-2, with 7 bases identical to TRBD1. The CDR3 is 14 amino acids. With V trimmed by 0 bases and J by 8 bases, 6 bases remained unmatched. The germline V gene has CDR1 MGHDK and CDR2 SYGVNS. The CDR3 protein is CASSEYLQGSGYTF. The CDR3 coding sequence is TGTGCCAGCAGTGAATACTTACAGGGGAGCGGCTACACCTTC.

This CDR3 is CASSLRQGLANTEAFF. CDR3 nucleotide sequence: TGTGCCAGCAGTTTACGACAGGGGTTGGCGAACACTGAAGCTTTCTTT. The chain employs TRBV27 and TRBJ1-1; 8 bases are a match to TRBD1. V was clipped by 2 bases and J by 1 base; unmatched bases: 6. In germline, CDR1 is MNHEY, CDR2 SMNVEV (reference sequence). The CDR3 covers 16 residues.

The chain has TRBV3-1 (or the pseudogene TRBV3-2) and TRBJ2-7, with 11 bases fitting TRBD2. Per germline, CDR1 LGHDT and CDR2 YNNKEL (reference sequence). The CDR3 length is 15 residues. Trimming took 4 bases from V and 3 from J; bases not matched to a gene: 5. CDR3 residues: CASSPTSGNYYEQYF. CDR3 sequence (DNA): TGTGCCAGCAGCCCGACTAGCGGGAACTACTACGAGCAGTACTTC.

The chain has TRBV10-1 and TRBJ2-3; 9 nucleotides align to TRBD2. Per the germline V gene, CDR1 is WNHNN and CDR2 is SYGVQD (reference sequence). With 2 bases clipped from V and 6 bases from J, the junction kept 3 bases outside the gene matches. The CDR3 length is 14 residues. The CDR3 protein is CASSERTSVDTQYF. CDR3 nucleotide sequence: TGCGCCAGCAGTGAGCGGACTAGCGTGGATACGCAGTATTTT.

CDR3 loop: CASSPHPGTGVAYEQYF. The CDR3 DNA reads as TGTGCCAGCAGTCCTCACCCCGGGACAGGGGTCGCCTACGAGCAGTACTTC. The chain combines TRBV25-1 with TRBJ2-7; 10 positions match TRBD1. CDR1 MGHDK and CDR2 SYGVNS come from the germline V gene. The CDR3 spans 17 residues. The V segment lost 5 bases and the J segment 2 bases; nucleotides outside the gene matches: 12.

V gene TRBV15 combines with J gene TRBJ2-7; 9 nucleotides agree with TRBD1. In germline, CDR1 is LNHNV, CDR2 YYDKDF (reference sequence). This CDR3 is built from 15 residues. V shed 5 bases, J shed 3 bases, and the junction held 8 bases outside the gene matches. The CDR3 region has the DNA TGTGCCACCAGCGCTGGACAGGGGCTTCTCTACGAGCAGTACTTC. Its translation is CATSAGQGLLYEQYF.

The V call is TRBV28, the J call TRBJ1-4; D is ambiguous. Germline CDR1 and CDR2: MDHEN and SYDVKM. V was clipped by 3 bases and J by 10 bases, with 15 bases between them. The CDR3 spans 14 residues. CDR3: CASSLAGARVKLFF. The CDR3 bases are TGTGCCAGCAGTTTGGCAGGAGCGCGGGTAAAACTGTTTTTT.

The CDR3 DNA reads TGCGCCAGCAGCCAAGATCGGGCAGGGGCGGACACTGAAGCTTTCTTT. It specifies CASSQDRAGADTEAFF. The chain carries TRBV4-3 and TRBJ1-1; D is possibly TRBD1 (6 bases). V was shortened by 0 bases and J by 3 bases, with 14 bases between the two germline ends. CDR3 length: 16 amino acids. From germline, CDR1 is LGHNA and CDR2 YSLEER.

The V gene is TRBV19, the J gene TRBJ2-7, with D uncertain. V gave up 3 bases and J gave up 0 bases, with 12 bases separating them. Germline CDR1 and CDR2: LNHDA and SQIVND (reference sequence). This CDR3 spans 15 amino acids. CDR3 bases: TGTGCCAGTAGTATGAACAGCTTAAGCTCCTACGAGCAGTACTTC. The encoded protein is CASSMNSLSSYEQYF.

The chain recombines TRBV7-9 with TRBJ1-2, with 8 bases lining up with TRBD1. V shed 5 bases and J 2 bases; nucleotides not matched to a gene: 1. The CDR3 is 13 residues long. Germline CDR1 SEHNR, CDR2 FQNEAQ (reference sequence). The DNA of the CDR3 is TGTGCCAGCAGCGGACAGGGAAACTATGGCTACACCTTC. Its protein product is CASSGQGNYGYTF.

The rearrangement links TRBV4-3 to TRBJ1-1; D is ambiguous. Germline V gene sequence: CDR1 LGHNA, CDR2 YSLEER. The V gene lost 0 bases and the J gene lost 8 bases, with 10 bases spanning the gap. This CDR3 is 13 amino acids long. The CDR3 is CASSQDSGREAFF. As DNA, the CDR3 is TGCGCCAGCAGCCAAGATTCGGGCCGAGAAGCTTTCTTT.

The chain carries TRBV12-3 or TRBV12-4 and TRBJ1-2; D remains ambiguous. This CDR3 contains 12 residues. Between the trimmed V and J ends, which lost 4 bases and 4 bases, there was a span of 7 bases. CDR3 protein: CASSWAAYGYTF. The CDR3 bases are TGTGCCAGCAGTTGGGCGGCCTATGGCTACACCTTC.